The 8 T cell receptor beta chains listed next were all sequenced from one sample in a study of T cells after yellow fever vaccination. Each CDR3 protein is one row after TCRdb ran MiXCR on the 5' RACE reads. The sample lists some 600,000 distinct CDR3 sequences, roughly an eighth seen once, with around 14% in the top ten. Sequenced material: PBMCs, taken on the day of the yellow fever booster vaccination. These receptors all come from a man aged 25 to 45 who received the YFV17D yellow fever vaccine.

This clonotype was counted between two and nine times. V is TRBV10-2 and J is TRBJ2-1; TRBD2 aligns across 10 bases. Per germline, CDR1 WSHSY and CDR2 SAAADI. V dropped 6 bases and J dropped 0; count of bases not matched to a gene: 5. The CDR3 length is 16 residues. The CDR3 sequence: CASRGASGSSYNEQFF. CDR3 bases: TGCGCCAGCAGGGGGGCTAGCGGGAGCTCCTACAATGAGCAGTTCTTC.

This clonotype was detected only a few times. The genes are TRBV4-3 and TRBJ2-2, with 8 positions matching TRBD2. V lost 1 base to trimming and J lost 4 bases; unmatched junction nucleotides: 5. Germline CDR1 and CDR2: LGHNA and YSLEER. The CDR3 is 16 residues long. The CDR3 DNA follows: TGCGCCAGCAGCCAAGCCACCGGGGGGGGCACCGGGGAGCTGTTTTTT. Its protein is CASSQATGGGTGELFF.

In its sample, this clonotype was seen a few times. In DNA, the CDR3 is TGTGCCACCAGTGATACTCGGGGGGTGTCCGGGGAGCTGTTTTTT. It codes for CATSDTRGVSGELFF. This sequence joins TRBV24-1 and TRBJ2-2; 7 nucleotides align to TRBD2. CDR3 size: 15 residues. V lost 3 bases to trimming and J lost 6 bases; unmatched junction nucleotides: 6. Germline values: CDR1 KGHDR, CDR2 SFDVKD.

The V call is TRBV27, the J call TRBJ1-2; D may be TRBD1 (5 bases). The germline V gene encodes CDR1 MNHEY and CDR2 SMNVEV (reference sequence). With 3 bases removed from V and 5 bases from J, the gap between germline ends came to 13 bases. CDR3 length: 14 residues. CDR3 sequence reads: CASSFGGTVYGYTF. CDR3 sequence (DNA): TGTGCCAGCAGTTTTGGGGGGACGGTGTATGGCTACACCTTC.

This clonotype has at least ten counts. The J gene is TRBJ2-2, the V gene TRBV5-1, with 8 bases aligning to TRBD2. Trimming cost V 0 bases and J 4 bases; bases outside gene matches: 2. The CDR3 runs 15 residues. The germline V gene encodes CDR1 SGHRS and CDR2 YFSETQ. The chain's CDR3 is CASSLALAGTGELFF. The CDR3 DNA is TGCGCCAGCAGCTTGGCTCTAGCGGGCACCGGGGAGCTGTTTTTT.

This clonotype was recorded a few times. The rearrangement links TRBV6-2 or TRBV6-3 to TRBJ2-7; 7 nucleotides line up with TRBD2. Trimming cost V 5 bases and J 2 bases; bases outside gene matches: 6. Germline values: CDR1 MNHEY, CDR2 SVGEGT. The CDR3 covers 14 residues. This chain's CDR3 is CASSPGRGAYEQYF. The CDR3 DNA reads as TGTGCCAGCAGTCCGGGGAGGGGAGCCTACGAGCAGTACTTC.

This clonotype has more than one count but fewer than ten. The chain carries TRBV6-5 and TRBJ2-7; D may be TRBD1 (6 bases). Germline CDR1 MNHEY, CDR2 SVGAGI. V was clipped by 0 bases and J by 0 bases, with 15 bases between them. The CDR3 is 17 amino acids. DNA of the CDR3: TGTGCCAGCAGTTACTCGATGGGGACACATGTCTCCTACGAGCAGTACTTC. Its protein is CASSYSMGTHVSYEQYF.

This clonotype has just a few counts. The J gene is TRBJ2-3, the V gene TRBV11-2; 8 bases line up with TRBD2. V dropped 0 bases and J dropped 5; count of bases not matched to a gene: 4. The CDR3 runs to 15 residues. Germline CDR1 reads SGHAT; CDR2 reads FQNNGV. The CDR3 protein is CASSLEVAGRDTQYF. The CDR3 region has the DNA TGTGCCAGCAGCTTAGAGGTAGCGGGAAGAGATACGCAGTATTTT.